This T cell receptor beta chain was identified in a study of cytomegalovirus exposure and HLA in healthy donors. Trimming stripped 1 base from V and 9 bases from J, with 11 bases between. This CDR3 region has 14 residues. Germline V gene sequence: CDR1 SGDLS, CDR2 YYNGEE. PCR was performed using 60 Vbeta and 13 Jbeta primers. Sequenced by immunoSEQ multiplex PCR; TCRdb stores in-frame clones only, minus some. The data contain over 100,000 clones, roughly 85% of them singletons. This TCR was recovered from a man under 40 in good health and CMV-seropositive. The chain recombines TRBV9 with TRBJ1-6, with unresolved D. The material sequenced was PBMCs. Here the CDR3 reads CASSVFSEGSPLHF. CDR3 nucleotide sequence: TGTGCCAGCAGCGTATTCAGCGAGGGTTCACCCCTCCACTTT. The whole variable domain, filled in from reference TRBV9 and TRBJ1-6, reads DSGVTQTPKHLITATGQRVTLRCSPRSGDLSVYWYQQSLDQGLQFLIQYYNGEERAKGNILERFSAQQFPDLHSELNLSSLELGDSALYFCASSVFSEGSPLHFGNGTRLTVT.